Listed below are T cell receptor beta chains from one sample, sequenced in a study of T cells in Graves' hyperthyroidism and ophthalmopathy. TCRdb called the multiplex PCR reads again in MiXCR, with one record for every CDR3 protein. The sample yields 330,000 or so distinct CDR3 sequences, approximately 18% seen once. The sequenced sample consisted of blood. The receptors shown here come from a man aged 45-60 years with Graves' ophthalmopathy. Both conserved end residues are part of each CDR3. Fields, in order: V gene, J gene, CDR3 protein.

V: TRBV14; J: TRBJ2-3; CDR3: CASSQDSRTGGRTDTQYF
V: TRBV9; J: TRBJ1-1; CDR3: CASSVAPGPEAFF
V: TRBV10-2; J: TRBJ1-2; CDR3: CASSEVVANGYTF
V: TRBV2; J: TRBJ2-1; CDR3: CASTPRGGGRTHSEQFF
V: TRBV5-8; J: TRBJ1-1; CDR3: CASSGYPEAFF
V: TRBV4-2; J: TRBJ2-7; CDR3: CASSQGGQVNYEQYF
V: TRBV28; J: TRBJ2-7; CDR3: CASTGQGSYEQYF
V: TRBV30; J: TRBJ1-2; CDR3: CAWRPDRDSYGYTF
V: TRBV29-1; J: TRBJ2-7; CDR3: CSVQTGTGPYEQYF
V: TRBV6-5; J: TRBJ2-4; CDR3: CASSYDGVAKNIQYF
V: TRBV2; J: TRBJ2-3; CDR3: CASKLQGVITDTQYF
V: TRBV28; J: TRBJ1-2; CDR3: CAVGGSYGYTF
V: TRBV29-1; J: TRBJ2-3; CDR3: CSVDLASTDTQYF
V: TRBV15; J: TRBJ2-7; CDR3: CATSRDLGGTGSGYEQYF
V: TRBV7-9; J: TRBJ2-3; CDR3: CASSFREEDTQYF
V: TRBV28; J: TRBJ1-4; CDR3: CASSLQGTGPNEKLFF
V: TRBV5-1; J: TRBJ2-2; CDR3: CASSTLGELFF
V: TRBV6-1; J: TRBJ1-3; CDR3: CASSPTGGLSGNTIYF
V: TRBV2; J: TRBJ1-4; CDR3: CASTETGQGWEKLFF
V: TRBV4-1; J: TRBJ2-3; CDR3: CASSQVAPRGSTDTQYF
V: TRBV7-8; J: TRBJ1-1; CDR3: CASSLAHKWGTEAFF
V: TRBV3-1; J: TRBJ1-3; CDR3: CASSQFPDSSVANTIYF
V: TRBV28; J: TRBJ2-3; CDR3: CASSLVPKTDTQYF
V: TRBV30; J: TRBJ2-4; CDR3: CAWSGGSHQYF
V: TRBV2; J: TRBJ1-5; CDR3: CASSPQGSDQPQHF
V: TRBV5-1; J: TRBJ2-1; CDR3: CASSLAQGPHNEQFF
V: TRBV7-9; J: TRBJ2-3; CDR3: CASSPVSGRASTDTQYF
V: TRBV11-3; J: TRBJ2-1; CDR3: CASSPRAGLYNEQFF
V: TRBV29-1; J: TRBJ2-7; CDR3: CSVEAGRGTYEQYF
V: TRBV24-1; J: TRBJ1-1; CDR3: CATSESRTSEAFF
V: TRBV7-9; J: TRBJ2-4; CDR3: CASGLNSLGNIQYF
V: TRBV11-2; J: TRBJ1-1; CDR3: CASSWGRGAYTEAFF
V: TRBV12-3/TRBV12-4; J: TRBJ1-2; CDR3: CASVRGGTNYGYTF
V: TRBV20-1; J: TRBJ2-7; CDR3: CSAERDALPAYEQYF
V: TRBV7-2; J: TRBJ1-1; CDR3: CASSSALEAFF
V: TRBV20-1; J: TRBJ2-7; CDR3: CSARVIAPLYEQYF
V: TRBV27; J: TRBJ2-3; CDR3: CASTPLRTSGTDTQYF
V: TRBV7-2; J: TRBJ2-3; CDR3: CASSSQRAGGGYTQYF
V: TRBV3-1; J: TRBJ1-5; CDR3: CASSQPGGGPQHF
V: TRBV28; J: TRBJ2-3; CDR3: CASSLLPPPDAQYF
V: TRBV28; J: TRBJ1-1; CDR3: CASIIGGVNTEAFF
V: TRBV13; J: TRBJ2-7; CDR3: CASSDQGTGEKYYEQYF
V: TRBV2; J: TRBJ2-7; CDR3: CASSELAGGLHEQYF
V: TRBV9; J: TRBJ1-1; CDR3: CASSLLIGDTEAFF
V: TRBV10-2; J: TRBJ1-1; CDR3: CASRLDSRGGAFF
V: TRBV5-1; J: TRBJ2-4; CDR3: CASSKAYIQYF
V: TRBV2; J: TRBJ1-1; CDR3: CASSGWESSRNEAFF
V: TRBV27; J: TRBJ1-1; CDR3: CASSLYGYSTEAFF
V: TRBV6-1; J: TRBJ2-5; CDR3: CASMARGAETQYF
V: TRBV28; J: TRBJ2-7; CDR3: CASRRYSFTYEQYF
V: TRBV7-9; J: TRBJ2-3; CDR3: CASSLTGPGADTQYF
V: TRBV19; J: TRBJ2-7; CDR3: CASSRRDGSYEQYF
V: TRBV12-3/TRBV12-4; J: TRBJ2-2; CDR3: CASVLTGPSRELFF
V: TRBV2; J: TRBJ2-1; CDR3: CASVLAGGRSSYNEQFF
V: TRBV4-2; J: TRBJ2-5; CDR3: CASSQDRGPETQYF
V: TRBV20-1; J: TRBJ2-5; CDR3: CSARPSGIQETQYF
V: TRBV20-1; J: TRBJ2-1; CDR3: CSATGQGINEQFF
V: TRBV20-1; J: TRBJ2-7; CDR3: CSARDASHYEQYF
V: TRBV6-1; J: TRBJ2-3; CDR3: CASSPQNTQYF